The rows below give T cell receptor beta chains drawn from one sample of a study of somatic mutations in cytotoxic T cells in rheumatoid arthritis. Profiled with immunoSEQ multiplex PCR; TCRdb holds only in-frame clones, not every one. Of about 15,000 clones listed, about 89% are singletons. The specimen was CD4+ T cells sorted from blood. The receptors derive from a man between 70 and 80 years old with rheumatoid arthritis. Each CDR3 is given with its conserved first and last residue. A D gene is named only where the DNA matches it firmly. Not all rows give a size; the values are once, few, many and, for expanded clones, a class.

j_call | d_call | clone_size | v_call | cdr3_length | cdr3_aa | cdr3_nt
TRBJ1-1 | . | . | TRBV5-1 | 16 | CASSIGRGGVYTEAFF | TGCGCCAGCAGCATTGGGAGGGGGGGAGTGTACACTGAAGCTTTCTTT
TRBJ2-5 | TRBD2 | . | TRBV5-4 | 15 | CASSAGGLTQETQYF | TGTGCCAGCAGCGCGGGGGGACTTACCCAAGAGACCCAGTACTTC
TRBJ1-3 | TRBD1 | . | TRBV5-1 | 15 | CASSLGQAAGNTIYF | TGCGCCAGCAGCTTAGGACAGGCCGCTGGAAACACCATATATTTT
TRBJ2-7 | TRBD1 | . | TRBV6-1 | 17 | CASSEYWWGQGSYEQYF | TGTGCCAGCAGTGAATATTGGTGGGGACAGGGTAGCTACGAGCAGTACTTC
TRBJ2-2 | . | . | TRBV15 | 14 | CATSRTVNTGELFF | TGTGCCACCAGCAGGACAGTGAACACCGGGGAGCTGTTTTTT
TRBJ1-2 | . | . | TRBV28 | 15 | CASSSSQGRGYGYTF | TGTGCCAGCAGTTCCAGCCAGGGGAGGGGCTATGGCTACACCTTC
TRBJ1-6 | TRBD1 | . | TRBV5-1 | 15 | CASSARDRGGSPLHF | TGCGCCAGCAGCGCCCGGGACAGGGGTGGGTCACCCCTCCACTTT
TRBJ2-1 | . | . | TRBV9 | 16 | CASSAEAGLSYNEQFF | TGTGCCAGCAGCGCCGAAGCGGGCCTGTCCTACAATGAGCAGTTCTTC
TRBJ1-2 | . | . | TRBV2 | 14 | CASSADRGNYGYTF | TGTGCCAGCAGTGCTGACCGAGGTAACTATGGCTACACCTTC
TRBJ1-1 | TRBD1 | . | TRBV30 | 13 | CAWSVQGVTEAFF | TGTGCCTGGAGTGTACAGGGGGTCACTGAAGCTTTCTTT
TRBJ1-2 | . | few | TRBV18 | 16 | CASSKERGLSNYGYTF | TGTGCCAGCTCAAAGGAGCGGGGGCTGTCTAACTATGGCTACACCTTC
TRBJ1-1 | . | . | TRBV18 | 14 | CASSPRSAGGGAFF | TGTGCCAGCTCACCACGGTCGGCGGGGGGAGGTGCTTTCTTT
TRBJ2-3 | TRBD2 | . | TRBV6-5 | 15 | CASSYDLAGTDTQYF | TGTGCCAGCAGTTACGATCTAGCGGGAACAGATACGCAGTATTTT